This T cell receptor (beta chain) was identified during a study of cytomegalovirus exposure and HLA in healthy donors. Study-wide results and caveats: Presence/absence results assume similar sequencing depth per donor, which may not hold. Among donors in an Asian-associated ancestry cluster, a later analysis reportedly found fewer N-insertions than the roughly 670-donor mean.

In the case of this clone: What it recognizes is unknown.

Amplification used 60 Vbeta primers and 13 Jbeta primers. In the original processing: Some 11 million of the 60 million to 90 million unique TCR beta chains counted in a later analysis were shared. Clones were sequenced by immunoSEQ multiplex PCR, and TCRdb holds only the in-frame ones, with some missing. That table furnishes V, J and clone size, whereas the DNA furnished D and trimming. In the table there are approximately 240,000 clones, over 70% of which are singletons. The germline V gene has CDR1 LNHDA and CDR2 SQIVND (reference sequence). This CDR3 comprises 15 residues. J was trimmed by 3 bases and V by 7 bases; bases with no gene match: 6.

The TCR was taken from a woman aged 55-70 years in good health and CMV-seropositive. The sequenced sample was PBMCs. This chain links TRBV19 with TRBJ1-6; 7 nucleotides match TRBD1. CDR3 loop: CASTQGRFYNSPLHF. The DNA for the CDR3 is TGTGCCAGTACACAGGGGAGGTTCTATAATTCACCCCTCCACTTT.